This section outlines one T cell receptor (beta chain) sequence together with its context. What it binds is not known. The data were taken from a study of brain metastases from non-small cell lung cancer. Notes on the study in general: Metastases had sparse T cells but largely shared repertoires with primaries. Fewer infiltrating T cells were found in brain metastases than primaries. T-cell clones appeared expanded in approximately 58% of brain metastases relative to matched primary tumors.

Germline V gene lookup returns CDR1 SEHNR and CDR2 FQNEAQ (reference sequence). The CDR3 is 16 residues long. The germline V and J ends were trimmed by 2 bases and 0 bases, with 12 bases remaining between them. Only in-frame clones appear in the TCRdb table, and some are missing; sequencing was by immunoSEQ multiplex PCR. The table records 450 or so clones, around four fifths of them present only once. The genes are TRBV7-9 and TRBJ2-3, with D possibly matching TRBD2 (7 bases). The TCR originated in a donor at least 40 years old with non-small cell lung cancer. The sequenced sample was tissue from a brain metastasis. The CDR3 DNA reads TGTGCCAGCAGCTTATCGAGGGGGGGGAGCACAGATACGCAGTATTTT. It codes for CASSLSRGGSTDTQYF.